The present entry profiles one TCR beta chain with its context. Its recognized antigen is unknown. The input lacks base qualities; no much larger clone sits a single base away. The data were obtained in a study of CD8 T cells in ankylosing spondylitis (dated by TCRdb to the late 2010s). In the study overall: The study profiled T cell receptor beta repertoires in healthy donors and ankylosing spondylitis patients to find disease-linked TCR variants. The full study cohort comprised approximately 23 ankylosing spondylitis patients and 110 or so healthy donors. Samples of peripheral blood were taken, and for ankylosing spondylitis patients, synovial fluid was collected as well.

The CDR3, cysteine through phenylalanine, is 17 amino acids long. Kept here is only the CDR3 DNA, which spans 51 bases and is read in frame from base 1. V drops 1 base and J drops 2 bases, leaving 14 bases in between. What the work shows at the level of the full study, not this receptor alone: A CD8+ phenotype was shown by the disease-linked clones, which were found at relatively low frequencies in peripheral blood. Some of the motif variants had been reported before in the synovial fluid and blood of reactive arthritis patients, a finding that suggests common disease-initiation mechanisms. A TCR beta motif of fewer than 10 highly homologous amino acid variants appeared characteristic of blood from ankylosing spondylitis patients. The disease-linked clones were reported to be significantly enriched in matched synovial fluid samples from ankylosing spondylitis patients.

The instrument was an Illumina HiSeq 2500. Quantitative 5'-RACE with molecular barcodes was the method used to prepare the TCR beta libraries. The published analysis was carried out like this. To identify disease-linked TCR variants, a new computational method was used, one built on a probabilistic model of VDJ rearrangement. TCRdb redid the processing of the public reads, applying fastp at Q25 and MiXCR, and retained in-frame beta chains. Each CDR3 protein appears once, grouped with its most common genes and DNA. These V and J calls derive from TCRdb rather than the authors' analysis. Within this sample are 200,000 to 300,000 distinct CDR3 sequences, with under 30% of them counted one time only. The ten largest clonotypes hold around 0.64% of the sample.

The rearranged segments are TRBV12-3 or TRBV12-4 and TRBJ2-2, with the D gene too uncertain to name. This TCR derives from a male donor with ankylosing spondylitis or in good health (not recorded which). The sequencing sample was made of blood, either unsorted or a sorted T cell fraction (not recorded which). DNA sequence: TGTGCCAGCAGTTTAGGACGGACCCGTAATAACACCGGGGAGCTGTTTTTT. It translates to CASSLGRTRNNTGELFF.